The 11 T cell receptor beta chains listed next were all sequenced from one sample in a study of T cells in Graves' hyperthyroidism and ophthalmopathy. TCR beta CDR3 regions were amplified from RNA. The TCR CDR3 was amplified in a first-round RT-PCR using the HTBI primer set. TCRdb re-analysed the multiplex PCR reads in MiXCR, keeping a single row per CDR3 protein. This sample yields some 510,000 distinct CDR3 sequences, of which 46% are seen a single time; just under 8.5% belongs to the top ten. The sample comprised peripheral blood or thyroid tissue (not recorded which). The origin of the receptors is a woman under 30 with Graves' hyperthyroidism.

This clonotype was picked up a small number of times. V and J are TRBV7-2 and TRBJ2-5; possible D gene TRBD2, 5 bases. The V gene's germline CDR1 is SGHTA and CDR2 FQGNSA. The germline V and J ends were trimmed by 3 bases and 4 bases, with 15 bases remaining between them. There are 15 residues in the CDR3. As DNA, the CDR3 is TGTGCCAGCAGCTTGGGTTTCGGGGTTCGAGAGACCCAGTACTTC. Translation: CASSLGFGVRETQYF.

This clonotype was detected only a few times. The chain joins TRBV4-1 to TRBJ1-4, with D perhaps matching TRBD1 (6 bases). This CDR3 spans 15 amino acids. Trimming took off 5 bases at V and 7 bases at J, with 17 bases between the two ends. Germline V gives CDR1 MGHRA, CDR2 YSYEKL. In DNA form, the CDR3 reads TGCGCCAGCAGCACCCGAGTGGGACAAAGTGAAAAACTGTTTTTT. Protein: CASSTRVGQSEKLFF.

The J gene is TRBJ1-4, the V gene TRBV19; D is possibly TRBD1 (5 bases). V lost 4 bases to trimming and J lost 4 bases, with 16 bases between them. The CDR3 sequence is 16 residues long. Germline V gene sequence: CDR1 LNHDA, CDR2 SQIVND (reference sequence). The CDR3 spells CASSTRDLGFNEKLFF. CDR3 coding DNA: TGTGCCAGTAGTACCCGGGACCTCGGGTTTAATGAAAAACTGTTTTTT.

Concerning this clonotype: Likely a read error: the CDR3 ends without its conserved phenylalanine or tryptophan. It is unclear where the CDR3 begins or ends on the DNA, so no DNA is shown, and the CDR3 is as TCRdb lists it. The genes are TRBV9 and TRBJ1-4; TRBD1 is taken as the D call from the table, unchecked against the DNA. Germline loops: CDR1 SGDLS, CDR2 YYNGEE. Ends included, the CDR3 has 11 residues. The CDR3 protein is CASSTGVGAAY.

Only one count was recorded for this clonotype. The chain combines TRBV5-1 with TRBJ2-5; D call uncertain. V was cut by 4 bases and J by 0 bases, with 10 bases left in between. CDR3 length equals 14 residues. From germline, CDR1 is SGHRS and CDR2 YFSETQ. The CDR3 nucleotides are TGCGCCAGCAGCGACGACAAATACCAAGAGACCCAGTACTTC. Residues: CASSDDKYQETQYF.

In this sample, this clonotype turned up many times. This chain joins TRBV10-3 and TRBJ2-7, with 7 nucleotides matching TRBD1. The trim removed 5 bases at V and 6 bases at J, leaving 13 bases unmatched. This CDR3 spans 15 amino acids. Germline loops: CDR1 ENHRY, CDR2 SYGVKD. Here the CDR3 reads CAISTGQANLAEQYF. For the CDR3, the DNA is TGTGCCATCAGTACCGGACAGGCTAACCTGGCCGAGCAGTACTTC.

Ten or more counts support this clonotype. The chain combines TRBV25-1 with TRBJ1-1; D is uncertain. Germline V lookup: CDR1 MGHDK, CDR2 SYGVNS. Trimming took 1 base from V and 4 from J, leaving 10 bases between them. The CDR3 has 14 residues. This CDR3 is CASSESWAGTEAFF. CDR3 coding DNA: TGTGCCAGCAGTGAATCCTGGGCGGGCACTGAAGCTTTCTTT.

As regards this clonotype: A much larger clone lies one base from this, so it may be a read error. V is TRBV7-3 and J is TRBJ2-7; no reliable D call. The germline V gene has CDR1 SGHTA and CDR2 FQGTGA. This CDR3 is built from 12 residues. This chain's CDR3 is CATQASSYERYF. The CDR3 bases are TGTGCCACCCAAGCAAGCTCCTACGAGCGGTACTTC.

V and J are TRBV20-1 and TRBJ1-3; unclear D gene. CDR3 length: 13 residues. Trimming stripped 3 bases from V and 0 bases from J, with 6 bases between. The germline CDR1 and CDR2 sequences are DFQATT and SNEGSKA (reference sequence). CDR3 residues: CSARQYSGNTIYF. The CDR3 bases are TGCAGTGCTAGGCAATACTCTGGAAACACCATATATTTT.

At least ten counts were recorded for this clonotype. The rearrangement links TRBV9 to TRBJ1-1; D unclear. V lost 0 bases, J lost 1 base, and 4 bases lay in between. The germline V gene has CDR1 SGDLS and CDR2 YYNGEE. This CDR3 has 13 amino acids. CDR3 nucleotide sequence: TGTGCCAGCAGCGTAGGCTCGAACACTGAAGCTTTCTTT. Translation: CASSVGSNTEAFF.

The chain is built from TRBV6-6 and TRBJ1-2; tentative D call: TRBD1 (5 bases). V was cut by 2 bases and J by 2 bases, with 9 bases left in between. From germline, CDR1 is MNHNY and CDR2 SVGAGI (reference sequence). CDR3 length: 14 residues. CDR3 sequence: CASSYGGMNYGYTF. For the CDR3, the DNA is TGTGCCAGCAGTTACGGGGGAATGAACTATGGCTACACCTTC.